One sample yielded the 22 T cell receptor beta chains listed below, sequenced in a study of OX40 agonist ivuxolimab in advanced cancers. Generated by immunoSEQ multiplex PCR, the TCRdb table keeps only in-frame clones and is missing some. The table shows about 130,000 clones, with just over 90% occurring only once. The sequencing here drew on CD4+ or CD8+ T cells sorted from blood, taken in a trial of the OX40 agonist ivuxolimab. These receptors originate from an adult with an advanced solid tumor such as melanoma, head and neck, liver or kidney cancer.

The chain recombines TRBV18 with TRBJ1-3, with no clear D. V gave up 2 bases and J gave up 0 bases, with 8 bases separating them. From germline, CDR1 is KGHSH and CDR2 LQKENI. The CDR3 runs to 15 residues. Here the CDR3 DNA reads TGTGCCAGCTCACCAGTCCCCGACTCTGGAAACACCATATATTTT. This translates into CASSPVPDSGNTIYF.

The chain joins TRBV4-3 to TRBJ2-5; D unresolved. Germline V gives CDR1 LGHNA, CDR2 YSLEER. The CDR3 runs 16 residues. V lost 0 bases to trimming and J lost 1 base, with 12 bases between them. The CDR3 nucleotides are TGCGCCAGCAGCCAAGATAACGGAGATGGCCAAGAGACCCAGTACTTC. Translation: CASSQDNGDGQETQYF.

The chain has TRBV7-9 and TRBJ1-1; no definite D call. V was trimmed by 1 base and J by 0 bases, leaving 12 bases between them. The CDR3 is 16 residues long. In germline, CDR1 is SEHNR, CDR2 FQNEAQ (reference sequence). The CDR3 DNA follows: TGTGCCAGCAGCTTAGGGGCGCCTCAAATGAACACTGAAGCTTTCTTT. Protein sequence: CASSLGAPQMNTEAFF. The full variable domain, completed using reference TRBV7-9 and TRBJ1-1, is DTGVSQNPRHKITKRGQNVTFRCDPISEHNRLYWYRQTLGQGPEFLTYFQNEAQLEKSRLLSDRFSAERPKGSFSTLEIQRTEQGDSAMYLCASSLGAPQMNTEAFFGQGTRLTVV.

Here the CDR3 DNA reads TGTGCCAGCAGCCCGGACCGGCCCCCTCACGAGCAGTACTTC. Translation: CASSPDRPPHEQYF. This chain connects TRBV9 to TRBJ2-7, with unresolved D. The V gene's germline CDR1 is SGDLS and CDR2 YYNGEE. Trimming removed 4 bases at V and 5 bases at J, with 16 bases between. CDR3 size: 14 residues.

The gene calls are TRBV7-9 and TRBJ2-3; D is unresolved. The germline V and J ends were trimmed by 5 bases and 0 bases, with 9 bases remaining between them. The CDR3 consists of 14 residues. CDR1 and CDR2 (germline): SEHNR, FQNEAQ (reference sequence). The CDR3: CASSAFQSTDTQYF. For the CDR3, the DNA is TGTGCCAGCAGCGCGTTCCAGAGCACAGATACGCAGTATTTT.

The chain uses TRBV28 and TRBJ2-7; tentatively, D is TRBD2 (6 bases). Germline CDR1 MDHEN, CDR2 SYDVKM. This CDR3 is 14 amino acids long. V dropped 7 bases and J dropped 4 bases, with 17 bases sitting between them. Written as DNA, the CDR3 is TGTGCCAGCATTCGCGGGACGGGGCCTTACGAGCAGTACTTC. Protein product: CASIRGTGPYEQYF. Variable domain in full (rest from reference TRBV28 and TRBJ2-7): DVKVTQSSRYLVKRTGEKVFLECVQDMDHENMFWYRQDPGLGLRLIYFSYDVKMKEKGDIPEGYSVSREKKERFSLILESASTNQTSMYLCASIRGTGPYEQYFGPGTRLTVT.

The chain couples TRBV7-9 to TRBJ2-1, with TRBD2 matching over 7 bases. The V segment lost 3 bases and the J segment 5 bases; nucleotides outside the gene matches: 4. The CDR3 totals 14 residues. Germline values: CDR1 SEHNR, CDR2 FQNEAQ (reference sequence). The CDR3 sequence: CASSFLGGDNEQFF. The CDR3 DNA sequence: TGTGCCAGCAGCTTCCTGGGAGGGGACAATGAGCAGTTCTTC.

This chain uses TRBV29-1 with TRBJ2-7, with 7 positions matching TRBD1. CDR1 is SQVTM, CDR2 ANQGSEA, per germline. The CDR3 covers 13 residues. J gave up 0 bases and V 4 bases, and 3 bases lay outside the gene matches. CDR3 residues: CSVGDRSSYEQYF. The CDR3 DNA reads TGCAGCGTTGGGGACAGAAGCTCCTACGAGCAGTACTTC.

The chain carries TRBV5-1 and TRBJ2-5, with D uncertain. Per the germline V gene, CDR1 is SGHRS and CDR2 is YFSETQ. Trimming shortened V by 3 bases and J by 4 bases, and 19 bases separated the two germline ends. CDR3 length equals 16 residues. CDR3 amino acids: CASSSHRASGRETQYF. CDR3 DNA: TGCGCCAGCAGCTCCCACCGGGCCTCCGGGCGAGAGACCCAGTACTTC. Filled out from reference TRBV5-1 and TRBJ2-5, the complete variable domain reads KAGVTQTPRYLIKTRGQQVTLSCSPISGHRSVSWYQQTPGQGLQFLFEYFSETQRNKGNFPGRFSGRQFSNSRSEMNVSTLELGDSALYLCASSSHRASGRETQYFGPGTRLLVL.

Details on this clone: The DNA is left out, because the CDR3 cannot be placed on it with certainty; the CDR3 is given as TCRdb lists it. The chain carries TRBV28 and TRBJ1-2. Germline values: CDR1 MDHEN, CDR2 SYDVKM. The CDR3 extends over 15 residues, inclusive of both ends. CDR3 protein: CASSLFGSGGYGYTF.

The chain carries TRBV5-4 and TRBJ2-2, with TRBD2 matching over 12 bases. The CDR3 totals 16 residues. Germline loops: CDR1 SGHNT, CDR2 YYREEE (reference sequence). V gave up 4 bases and J gave up 1 base; unmatched junction bases: 2. In nucleotides, the CDR3 is TGTGCCAGCAGCCCGACTAGCGGGGGGAACACCGGGGAGCTGTTTTTT. Translated: CASSPTSGGNTGELFF.

The chain uses TRBV12-5 and TRBJ2-7; tentatively, D is TRBD1 or TRBD2 (6 bases each). From germline, CDR1 is LGHNT and CDR2 FRNRAP. The CDR3 has 17 residues. Deletions cut 6 bases from V and 5 bases from J, with 26 bases between. The CDR3, as DNA: TGTGCTAGTGGCTCCCCCGGGGGCCCAACCCTGACCCACGAGCAGTACTTC. Encoded protein: CASGSPGGPTLTHEQYF.

This rearrangement joins TRBV4-2 to TRBJ2-1; 8 bases line up with TRBD2. V shed 5 bases and J 3 bases; nucleotides not matched to a gene: 6. Germline V lookup: CDR1 LGHNA, CDR2 YNFKEQ. The CDR3 contains 15 residues. This chain's CDR3 is CASSKGSGVYNEQFF. CDR3 bases: TGTGCCAGCAGCAAGGGTAGCGGGGTCTACAATGAGCAGTTCTTC.

This chain joins TRBV27 and TRBJ2-7, with D maybe TRBD1 (6 bases). The CDR3 is made up of 16 amino acids. The V end was cut by 6 bases, the J end by 4 bases, with 22 bases between. Germline lookup yields CDR1 MNHEY and CDR2 SMNVEV (reference sequence). CDR3 coding DNA: TGTGCCAGCAGCACACCCTCGGGCAGGGGAAGATACGAGCAGTACTTC. Its translation is CASSTPSGRGRYEQYF.

V and J are TRBV7-2 and TRBJ1-4, with TRBD1 matching over 9 bases. V dropped 5 bases and J dropped 7; count of bases not matched to a gene: 5. The CDR3 totals 14 residues. From germline, CDR1 is SGHTA and CDR2 FQGNSA. The CDR3 is CASSPGTGSEKLFF. The DNA for the CDR3 is TGTGCCAGCAGCCCGGGGACAGGGTCTGAAAAACTGTTTTTT.

V usage is TRBV7-2 and J usage is TRBJ1-1; D is unresolved. This CDR3 is built from 13 residues. Trimming took off 5 bases at V and 10 bases at J, with 17 bases between the two ends. Germline CDR1 is SGHTA and CDR2 is FQGNSA. The CDR3 reads CASSLTVGEGAFF. DNA for the CDR3: TGTGCCAGCAGCCTGACTGTAGGAGAGGGAGCTTTCTTT. Combining the CDR3 with reference TRBV7-2 and TRBJ1-1 gives the whole variable domain GAGVSQSPSNKVTEKGKDVELRCDPISGHTALYWYRQSLGQGLEFLIYFQGNSAPDKSGLPSDRFSAERTGGSVSTLTIQRTQQEDSAVYLCASSLTVGEGAFFGQGTRLTVV.

About this clone itself: This sample includes further DNA sequences coding for the same CDR3. The chain carries TRBV7-7 and TRBJ2-2, with D possibly being TRBD1 (5 bases). Trimming took off 5 bases at V and 3 bases at J, with 10 bases between the two ends. CDR3 length: 14 amino acids. Germline V gene sequence: CDR1 SSHAT, CDR2 FNYEAQ (reference sequence). The CDR3 bases are TGTGCCAGCAGCCGAGACAGCTACACCGGGGAGCTGTTTTTT. As protein: CASSRDSYTGELFF.

The chain employs TRBV7-6 and TRBJ2-2, with 9 nucleotides matching TRBD1. Germline values: CDR1 SGHVS, CDR2 FNYEAQ. V gave up 6 bases and J gave up 5 bases; unmatched junction bases: 4. The CDR3 consists of 14 residues. The CDR3 region is CASSYRGQTGELFF. The CDR3 region has the DNA TGTGCCAGCAGTTACAGGGGGCAGACCGGGGAGCTGTTTTTT.

The chain carries TRBV10-2 and TRBJ2-7; 11 bases are a match to TRBD2. The CDR3 has 15 amino acids. V lost 4 bases and J lost 7; bases outside the gene matches: 9. The germline V gene encodes CDR1 WSHSY and CDR2 SAAADI. The CDR3 coding sequence is TGCGCCAGCAGTGTTGTAGCGGGGGGGCTGAGGGAGCAGTACTTC. Protein: CASSVVAGGLREQYF.

V gene TRBV7-9 combines with J gene TRBJ1-2; 9 nucleotides match TRBD1. This CDR3 region has 13 residues. Trimming at V came to 4 bases and at J to 7 bases, leaving 4 bases not matched to a gene. CDR1 is SEHNR, CDR2 FQNEAQ, per germline (reference sequence). For the CDR3, the DNA is TGTGCCAGCAGCTCCACAGGGGGCAGTGGCTACACCTTC. This gives the protein CASSSTGGSGYTF.

The CDR3 reads CASSFQTGDYYSGNTIYF. For the CDR3, the DNA is TGTGCCAGCAGCTTCCAGACAGGAGACTATTACTCTGGAAACACCATATATTTT. The rearrangement joins TRBV11-2 to TRBJ1-3, with D possibly matching TRBD1 (6 bases). Germline V gene data show CDR1 as SGHAT and CDR2 as FQNNGV. This CDR3 contains 18 residues. Trimming stripped 3 bases from V and 0 bases from J, with 18 bases between.

This sequence joins TRBV18 and TRBJ1-1; TRBD1 might be the D (6 bases). The CDR3 contains 14 residues. V dropped 2 bases and J dropped 5 bases, with 12 bases sitting between them. Per germline, CDR1 KGHSH and CDR2 LQKENI. The CDR3 DNA sequence: TGTGCCAGCTCACCATTGGACAGCGGAACTGAAGCTTTCTTT. Translated, it gives CASSPLDSGTEAFF.